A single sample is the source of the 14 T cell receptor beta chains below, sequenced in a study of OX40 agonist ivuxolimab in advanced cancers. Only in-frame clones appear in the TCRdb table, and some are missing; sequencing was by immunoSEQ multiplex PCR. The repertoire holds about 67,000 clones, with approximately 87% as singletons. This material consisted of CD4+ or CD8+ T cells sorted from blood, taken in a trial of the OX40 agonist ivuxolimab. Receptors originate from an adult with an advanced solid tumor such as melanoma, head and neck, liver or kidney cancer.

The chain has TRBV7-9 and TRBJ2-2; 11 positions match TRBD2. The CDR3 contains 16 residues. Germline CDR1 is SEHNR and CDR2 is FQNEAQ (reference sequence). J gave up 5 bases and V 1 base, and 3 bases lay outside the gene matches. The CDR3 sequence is CASSLGLAGRTGELFF. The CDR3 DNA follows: TGTGCCAGCAGCTTAGGACTAGCGGGGCGGACCGGGGAGCTGTTTTTT.

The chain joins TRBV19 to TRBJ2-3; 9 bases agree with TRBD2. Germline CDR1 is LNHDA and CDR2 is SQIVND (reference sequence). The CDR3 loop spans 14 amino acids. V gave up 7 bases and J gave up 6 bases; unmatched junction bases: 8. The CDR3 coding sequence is TGTGCCAGTATGACTAGCGGAGCTGGGGATACGCAGTATTTT. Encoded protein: CASMTSGAGDTQYF.

The CDR3 DNA reads TGTGCCAGCAGCCCTCGGGACGGAGACACAGATACGCAGTATTTT. The encoded protein is CASSPRDGDTDTQYF. The V gene is TRBV7-2, the J gene TRBJ2-3; D may match TRBD1 or TRBD2 (5 bases each). The CDR3 has 15 amino acids. V was shortened by 5 bases and J by 2 bases, with 14 bases between the two germline ends. Germline V CDR1 and CDR2: SGHTA, FQGNSA.

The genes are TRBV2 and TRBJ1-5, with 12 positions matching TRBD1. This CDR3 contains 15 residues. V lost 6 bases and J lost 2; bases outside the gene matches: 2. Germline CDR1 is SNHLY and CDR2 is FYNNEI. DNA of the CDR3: TGTGCCAGCAGCGGGACAGGGGGCGGCAATCAGCCCCAGCATTTT. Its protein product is CASSGTGGGNQPQHF.

Written as DNA, the CDR3 is TGTGCCAGCAGTTACCAGGGGGGGAGCAATCAGCCCCAGCATTTT. Translating gives CASSYQGGSNQPQHF. The genes are TRBV6-5 and TRBJ1-5; 7 nucleotides agree with TRBD1. The CDR3 has 15 residues. V was clipped by 2 bases and J by 1 base; unmatched bases: 2. CDR1 MNHEY and CDR2 SVGAGI come from the germline V gene.

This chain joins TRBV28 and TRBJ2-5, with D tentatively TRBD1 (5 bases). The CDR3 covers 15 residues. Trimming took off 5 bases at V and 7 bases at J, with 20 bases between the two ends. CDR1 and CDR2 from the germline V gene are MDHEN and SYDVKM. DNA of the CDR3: TGTGCCAGCAGTGCCCTGTTGGGGCCGCGACGGACCCAGTACTTC. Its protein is CASSALLGPRRTQYF.

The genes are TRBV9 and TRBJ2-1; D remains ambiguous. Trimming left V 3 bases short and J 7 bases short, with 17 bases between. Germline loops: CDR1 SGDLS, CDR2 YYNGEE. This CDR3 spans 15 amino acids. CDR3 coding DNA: TGTGCCAGCAGCGGAGGTGCTCCACAAGGGAATGAGCAGTTCTTC. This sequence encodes CASSGGAPQGNEQFF.

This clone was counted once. CDR3 nucleotide sequence: TGCGCCAGCAGCTTGGCCGGGTCAGACCGATATGGCTACACCTTC. Translating gives CASSLAGSDRYGYTF. The chain has TRBV5-1 and TRBJ1-2; unclear D gene. Trimming removed 0 bases from V and 5 bases from J, with 14 bases in between. CDR3 length equals 15 residues. Per the germline V gene, CDR1 is SGHRS and CDR2 is YFSETQ.

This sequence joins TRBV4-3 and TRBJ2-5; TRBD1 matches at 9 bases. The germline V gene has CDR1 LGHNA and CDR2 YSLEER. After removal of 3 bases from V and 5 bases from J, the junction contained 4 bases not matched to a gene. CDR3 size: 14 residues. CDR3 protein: CASSQNRGRETQYF. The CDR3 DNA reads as TGCGCCAGCAGCCAGAACAGGGGGCGGGAGACCCAGTACTTC.

The CDR3 protein is CASTGRRADTQYF. The CDR3, as DNA: TGTGCCAGTACGGGACGGCGCGCAGATACGCAGTATTTT. The chain is built from TRBV19 and TRBJ2-3; possibly TRBD1 or TRBD2 for D (5 bases each). The CDR3 has 13 residues. V shed 7 bases and J shed 4 bases, with 12 bases lying between them. Germline lookup yields CDR1 LNHDA and CDR2 SQIVND (reference sequence). The full variable domain, its missing parts supplied by reference TRBV19 and TRBJ2-3, is DGGITQSPKYLFRKEGQNVTLSCEQNLNHDAMYWYRQDPGQGLRLIYYSQIVNDFQKGDIAEGYSVSREKKESFPLTVTSAQKNPTAFYLCASTGRRADTQYFGPGTRLTVL.

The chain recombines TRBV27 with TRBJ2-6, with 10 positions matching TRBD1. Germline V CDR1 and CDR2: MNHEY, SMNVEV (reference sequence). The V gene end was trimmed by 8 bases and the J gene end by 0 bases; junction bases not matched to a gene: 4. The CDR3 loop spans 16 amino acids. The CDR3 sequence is CASGQGDSSGANVLTF. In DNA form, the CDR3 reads TGTGCCAGCGGACAGGGGGACTCCTCTGGGGCCAACGTCCTGACTTTC.

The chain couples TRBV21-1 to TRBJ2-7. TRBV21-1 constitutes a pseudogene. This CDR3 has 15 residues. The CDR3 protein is CASRGEAVSSYEQYF. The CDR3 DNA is TGTGCCAGCAGGGGCGAGGCGGTGAGCTCCTACGAGCAGTACTTC.

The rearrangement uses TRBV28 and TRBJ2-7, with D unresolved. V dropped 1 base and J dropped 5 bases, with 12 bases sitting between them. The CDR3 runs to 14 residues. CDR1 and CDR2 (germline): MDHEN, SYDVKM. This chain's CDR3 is CASSLYRLLHEQYF. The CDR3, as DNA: TGTGCCAGCAGTTTATACCGACTCTTGCACGAGCAGTACTTC.

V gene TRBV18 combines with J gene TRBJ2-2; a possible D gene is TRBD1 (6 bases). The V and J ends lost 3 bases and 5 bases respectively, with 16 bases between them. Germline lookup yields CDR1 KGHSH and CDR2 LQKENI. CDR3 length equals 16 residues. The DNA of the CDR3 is TGTGCCAGCTCACCTAGATCACAGGGTGGAACCGGGGAGCTGTTTTTT. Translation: CASSPRSQGGTGELFF.